This T cell receptor (beta chain) was identified during a study of T cell responses to AZD1222 COVID-19 vaccine. Details on this clone: Antigen specificity is unknown.

Study outcomes and limitations: Dominant CD4 TCR responses targeted spike regions 160-218 and 743-854. Donors were mostly white British, more females; clonal diversity possibly underestimated. Increases in Spike-specific TCR breadth and depth were seen after two AZD1222 doses.

V shed 4 bases and J 2 bases; nucleotides not matched to a gene: 6. This CDR3 region has 15 residues. Germline assignment: CDR1 SEHNR and CDR2 FQNEAQ (reference sequence). TCRdb's copy holds only in-frame clones and misses some; the assay was immunoSEQ multiplex PCR. The sample yields some 150,000 clones, approximately 78% seen once. This chain joins TRBV7-9 and TRBJ2-5, with 8 bases identical to TRBD2. Here the sequenced sample was peripheral blood, taken on day 0 of MenACWY control vaccination. The TCR comes from an adult in good health. The CDR3 DNA follows: TGTGCCAGCAGCTCCCCTAGCGGGCCGCAAGAGACCCAGTACTTC. Translating it yields CASSSPSGPQETQYF.